A single sample is the source of the 23 T cell receptor beta chains below, sequenced in a study of shared clonotypes between healthy human individuals (dated by TCRdb to the early 2020s). Library preparation was by the immunoSEQ multiplex PCR assay. TCRdb's version of the immuneACCESS table is confined to in-frame rearrangements and falls short of the full clone set. An unresolved V gene accounts for under half of the shortfall where checked; the remainder is of unknown origin. Within this sample are 550,000 to 650,000 clones, with approximately 96% of them counted one time only. Of the sample, 0.095% to 0.13% is held by the ten largest clones. CD8 naive samples were CD45RO-negative cells positively selected for CCR7, giving a CD45RA+CCR7+ population that excluded TemRA cells. The sequenced sample consisted of naive CD8+ T cells sorted from blood. Taken with the paper, the label for cell subset or site translates to: CD45RA+CCR7+. These receptors originate from a woman aged 25 to 39 in good health.

The chain employs TRBV28 and TRBJ2-7; a possible D gene is TRBD2 (5 bases). The CDR3 length is 14 residues. The V gene's germline CDR1 is MDHEN and CDR2 SYDVKM. Deletions cut 5 bases from V and 1 base from J, with 12 bases between. Here the CDR3 reads CASSPPGLSYEQYF. In DNA, the CDR3 is TGTGCCAGCAGTCCGCCGGGATTGTCCTACGAGCAGTACTTC. Full variable domain (rest looked up from reference TRBV28 and TRBJ2-7): DVKVTQSSRYLVKRTGEKVFLECVQDMDHENMFWYRQDPGLGLRLIYFSYDVKMKEKGDIPEGYSVSREKKERFSLILESASTNQTSMYLCASSPPGLSYEQYFGPGTRLTVT.

CDR3 nucleotides: TGTGCCAGCAGCGTAACCAGGGGGGTCGGGAGGGCCTCCTACAATGAGCAGTTCTTC. This codes for CASSVTRGVGRASYNEQFF. This chain joins TRBV9 and TRBJ2-1, with D possibly being TRBD2 (8 bases). V gave up 1 base and J gave up 0 bases, with 20 bases separating them. Germline V gene sequence: CDR1 SGDLS, CDR2 YYNGEE. The CDR3 extends over 19 amino acids. Full variable domain (remainder filled in from reference TRBV9 and TRBJ2-1): DSGVTQTPKHLITATGQRVTLRCSPRSGDLSVYWYQQSLDQGLQFLIQYYNGEERAKGNILERFSAQQFPDLHSELNLSSLELGDSALYFCASSVTRGVGRASYNEQFFGPGTRLTVL.

This sequence joins TRBV11-2 and TRBJ1-2, with 7 bases identical to TRBD1. The junction had 11 bases not matched to a gene; V was cut back by 0 bases and J by 7 bases. The CDR3 runs to 16 residues. Per germline, CDR1 SGHAT and CDR2 FQNNGV. The CDR3 is CASSLDLSGGLSGYTF. In nucleotides, the CDR3 is TGTGCCAGCAGCTTAGATCTTTCAGGGGGTTTGAGTGGCTACACCTTC.

CDR3 in amino acids: CASSLGMVTQPFF. In nucleotides, the CDR3 is TGTGCCAGCAGCTTAGGTATGGTAACTCAGCCTTTCTTT. The chain couples TRBV7-6 to TRBJ1-1; D gene unclear. CDR1 is SGHVS, CDR2 FNYEAQ, per germline. The V gene lost 1 base and the J gene lost 12 bases, with 15 bases spanning the gap. The CDR3 totals 13 residues.

The rearrangement joins TRBV5-6 to TRBJ2-5, with 9 bases identical to TRBD2. The CDR3 is 15 amino acids. From germline, CDR1 is SGHDT and CDR2 YYEEEE. The V and J ends lost 0 bases and 1 base, in that order; junction bases with no gene match: 1. CDR3 coding DNA: TGTGCCAGCAGCTTGGAGACTAGCGGCCAAGAGACCCAGTACTTC. Its translation: CASSLETSGQETQYF.

Concerning this clone itself: Other DNA sequences from this sample encode an identical CDR3 as well. The chain combines TRBV28 with TRBJ2-2; D is undetermined. The CDR3 runs 14 residues. Trimming left V 3 bases short and J 1 base short, with 6 bases between. Germline V gene sequence: CDR1 MDHEN, CDR2 SYDVKM. The CDR3 here is CASSFRQNTGELFF. CDR3 sequence (DNA): TGTGCCAGCAGTTTCCGACAGAACACCGGGGAGCTGTTTTTT.

The chain links TRBV27 to TRBJ2-7; D is possibly TRBD2 (6 bases). The V gene lost 2 bases and the J gene lost 0 bases, with 11 bases spanning the gap. The CDR3 has 15 residues. From germline, CDR1 is MNHEY and CDR2 SMNVEV (reference sequence). CDR3 in DNA: TGTGCCAGCAGTTTAGACGGGGAGGCCTCCTACGAGCAGTACTTC. Its protein is CASSLDGEASYEQYF.

J is TRBJ2-4 and V is TRBV28; D may be TRBD1 (6 bases). Germline V gene data show CDR1 as MDHEN and CDR2 as SYDVKM. The V end was cut by 5 bases, the J end by 7 bases, with 15 bases between. The CDR3 runs 14 residues. The CDR3 DNA is TGTGCCAGCAGTGCCTGGGCCCAGGGGAACATTCAGTACTTC. Encoded protein: CASSAWAQGNIQYF. Combining the CDR3 with reference TRBV28 and TRBJ2-4 gives the whole variable domain DVKVTQSSRYLVKRTGEKVFLECVQDMDHENMFWYRQDPGLGLRLIYFSYDVKMKEKGDIPEGYSVSREKKERFSLILESASTNQTSMYLCASSAWAQGNIQYFGAGTRLSVL.

V and J are TRBV27 and TRBJ1-1; D uncertain. V shed 7 bases and J shed 0 bases, with 12 bases lying between them. The germline gives CDR1 MNHEY, CDR2 SMNVEV (reference sequence). This CDR3 spans 14 amino acids. The CDR3 DNA follows: TGTGCCAGCAAATCGGGCTTGGTGAACACTGAAGCTTTCTTT. It specifies CASKSGLVNTEAFF.

The V call is TRBV7-8, the J call TRBJ2-7; D ambiguous. The V gene lost 8 bases and the J gene lost 3 bases, with 5 bases spanning the gap. The CDR3 totals 10 residues. Germline CDR1 is SGHVS and CDR2 is FQNEAQ. CDR3 nucleotides: TGTGCCAGCGGGAACTACGAGCAGTACTTC. Translation: CASGNYEQYF.

The chain couples TRBV14 to TRBJ2-2; D ambiguous. Germline assignment: CDR1 SGHDN and CDR2 FVKESK. Between the trimmed V and J ends, which lost 4 bases and 6 bases, there was a span of 15 bases. The CDR3 runs 15 residues. The CDR3 sequence is CASSPTTLGAGELFF. The CDR3 coding sequence is TGTGCCAGCAGCCCAACTACCCTCGGCGCCGGGGAGCTGTTTTTT. Using reference TRBV14 and TRBJ2-2 for the parts outside the CDR3, the full variable domain is EAGVTQFPSHSVIEKGQTVTLRCDPISGHDNLYWYRRVMGKEIKFLLHFVKESKQDESGMPNNRFLAERTGGTYSTLKVQPAELEDSGVYFCASSPTTLGAGELFFGEGSRLTVL.

V gene TRBV7-9 combines with J gene TRBJ1-4; D is unresolved. V lost 5 bases and J 4 bases, leaving 17 bases between the germline ends. CDR3 size: 16 residues. Per germline, CDR1 SEHNR and CDR2 FQNEAQ (reference sequence). The CDR3 loop reads CASSARTTSVNEKLFF. CDR3 sequence (DNA): TGTGCCAGCAGCGCTAGGACGACCAGTGTTAATGAAAAACTGTTTTTT.

The rearrangement links TRBV28 to TRBJ2-7; TRBD2 matches at 12 bases. The CDR3 length is 15 residues. J lost 7 bases, V lost 5 bases, and 9 bases had no gene match. The germline gives CDR1 MDHEN, CDR2 SYDVKM. The CDR3 nucleotides read TGTGCCAGCAGTATCACTAGCGGGAGGCCGGGAGAGCAGTACTTC. This translates into CASSITSGRPGEQYF.

The chain recombines TRBV6-1 with TRBJ1-1, with 9 bases lining up with TRBD1. Germline V gives CDR1 MNHNS, CDR2 SASEGT. The CDR3 loop spans 14 amino acids. V lost 5 bases and J lost 5; bases outside the gene matches: 6. The CDR3 is CASSSTGGETEAFF. CDR3 bases: TGTGCCAGCAGTTCTACAGGGGGCGAGACTGAAGCTTTCTTT.

The chain employs TRBV19 and TRBJ2-2; TRBD2 agrees at 7 bases. CDR1 LNHDA and CDR2 SQIVND come from the germline V gene (reference sequence). The CDR3 is 15 amino acids. Trimming removed 6 bases from V and 7 bases from J; junction bases left unmatched: 11. Here the CDR3 DNA reads TGTGCCAGTAGCAAATGGGGCGGGAGCAACGGGGAGCTGTTTTTT. This gives the protein CASSKWGGSNGELFF.

V gene TRBV28 combines with J gene TRBJ1-4, with 9 bases fitting TRBD1. Looked up from germline, CDR1 is MDHEN and CDR2 is SYDVKM. V lost 4 bases to trimming and J lost 6 bases; unmatched junction nucleotides: 6. The CDR3 has 15 amino acids. The CDR3: CASSSPGQGDEKLFF. CDR3 DNA: TGTGCCAGCAGTTCCCCGGGACAGGGAGATGAAAAACTGTTTTTT.

This sequence joins TRBV28 and TRBJ2-3; 15 positions match TRBD2. CDR3 length: 19 amino acids. Germline trimming cut 7 bases from V and 5 bases from J; bases unmatched to any gene: 16. Looked up from germline, CDR1 is MDHEN and CDR2 is SYDVKM. The CDR3 spells CASIGLWTSGRDSEDTQYF. The CDR3 nucleotides read TGTGCCAGCATAGGGTTATGGACTAGCGGGAGGGATTCGGAAGATACGCAGTATTTT.

V gene TRBV19 combines with J gene TRBJ2-2; no clear D gene. This CDR3 spans 14 amino acids. Germline-derived CDR1 and CDR2 are LNHDA and SQIVND (reference sequence). The V gene lost 3 bases and the J gene lost 2 bases, with 7 bases spanning the gap. CDR3 nucleotides: TGTGCCAGTAGTATGAGGACCAACACCGGGGAGCTGTTTTTT. Protein: CASSMRTNTGELFF.

As for this clone: In the same sample, other DNA sequences code for this CDR3. The V gene is TRBV7-9, the J gene TRBJ2-5; D is undetermined. From germline, CDR1 is SEHNR and CDR2 FQNEAQ (reference sequence). The CDR3 has 12 residues. The V end lost 1 base, the J end lost 4 bases, and 4 bases lay between the germline ends. The CDR3 loop reads CASSLGAETQYF. The CDR3, as DNA: TGTGCCAGCAGCTTAGGGGCAGAGACCCAGTACTTC.

The chain employs TRBV5-1 and TRBJ2-1; 7 nucleotides align to TRBD2. Germline lookup yields CDR1 SGHRS and CDR2 YFSETQ. J gave up 1 base and V 3 bases, and 10 bases lay outside the gene matches. There are 17 residues in the CDR3. Here the CDR3 reads CASSSDSVGGSYNEQFF. In DNA, the CDR3 is TGCGCCAGCAGCTCCGATTCGGTCGGGGGGTCCTACAATGAGCAGTTCTTC.

This sequence joins TRBV2 and TRBJ2-1; D not resolved. The ends were cut back, 1 base at V and 11 bases at J, with 12 bases in the middle. This CDR3 comprises 13 residues. The germline V gene has CDR1 SNHLY and CDR2 FYNNEI. CDR3 protein: CASSEGNPSKQFF. The CDR3 bases are TGTGCCAGCAGTGAAGGCAATCCATCGAAGCAGTTCTTC.

The chain links TRBV4-1 to TRBJ2-1, with 7 bases lining up with TRBD2. The V and J ends lost 4 bases and 7 bases, in that order; junction bases with no gene match: 16. Germline loops: CDR1 MGHRA, CDR2 YSYEKL. CDR3 length: 17 residues. CDR3 nucleotides: TGCGCCAGCAGCCGAGTCCTCGGGGGAGGGCCGGTAAATGAGCAGTTCTTC. It yields the protein CASSRVLGGGPVNEQFF.

The V call is TRBV5-4, the J call TRBJ2-7, with D maybe TRBD1 (5 bases). CDR3 length equals 15 residues. Trimming shortened V by 4 bases and J by 0 bases, and 14 bases separated the two germline ends. The germline CDR1 and CDR2 sequences are SGHNT and YYREEE (reference sequence). CDR3 nucleotides: TGTGCCAGCAGCATTCCGACAGCAAACTCCTACGAGCAGTACTTC. This encodes CASSIPTANSYEQYF.